The 29 T cell receptor beta chains below come from one sample, sequenced in a study of long-term antiretroviral therapy in people with HIV. This was the immunoSEQ v3.0 assay at survey level. The table came from immunoSEQ multiplex PCR; TCRdb's copy has only in-frame clones and leaves some out. The table lists 35,000 to 40,000 clones, roughly four fifths of them singletons, with 13% in the top ten. This specimen was unsorted PBMCs, taken 0.3 years after starting antiretroviral therapy. All receptors derive from a man between 18 and 35 years old with HIV.

The chain links TRBV2 to TRBJ1-1; D is undetermined. This CDR3 comprises 11 residues. The germline V gene encodes CDR1 SNHLY and CDR2 FYNNEI. V lost 6 bases, J lost 8 bases, and 10 bases lay in between. CDR3 loop: CASSGAWEAFF. The DNA for the CDR3 is TGTGCCAGCAGCGGTGCTTGGGAAGCTTTCTTT.

The chain carries TRBV7-2 and TRBJ1-2; D gene unclear. The CDR3 is 14 amino acids. CDR1 SGHTA and CDR2 FQGNSA come from the germline V gene. The V end was cut by 1 base, the J end by 4 bases, with 10 bases between. CDR3 nucleotides: TGTGCCAGCAGCTTAGTTCGGCAGGTCTATGGCTACACCTTC. Translation: CASSLVRQVYGYTF.

V usage is TRBV18 and J usage is TRBJ1-2; D not resolved. CDR1 is KGHSH, CDR2 LQKENI, per germline. Trimming shortened V by 0 bases and J by 3 bases, and 17 bases separated the two germline ends. The CDR3 contains 17 residues. The CDR3 reads CASSPPTGELLDYGYTF. Written as DNA, the CDR3 is TGTGCCAGCTCACCACCGACTGGCGAATTGCTCGACTATGGCTACACCTTC.

This clone has a single count. The V call is TRBV7-6, the J call TRBJ2-3, with D uncertain. The ends were cut back, 5 bases at V and 2 bases at J, with 11 bases in the middle. The CDR3 is 14 residues long. In germline, CDR1 is SGHVS, CDR2 FNYEAQ. The CDR3 DNA follows: TGTGCCAGCAGCCCTCTCGGTGTCACAGATACGCAGTATTTT. Translation gives CASSPLGVTDTQYF.

This sequence joins TRBV7-2 and TRBJ2-3; no firm D call. CDR3 length equals 17 residues. Trimming pared 1 base from V and 2 bases from J, leaving 16 bases between. Germline loops: CDR1 SGHTA, CDR2 FQGNSA. The chain's CDR3 is CASSLVGGLGLTDTQYF. CDR3 coding DNA: TGTGCCAGCAGCTTAGTTGGTGGTTTGGGCCTCACAGATACGCAGTATTTT.

Only one count was recorded for this clone. The chain is built from TRBV12-5 and TRBJ2-3; TRBD2 aligns across 11 bases. Trimming cost V 2 bases and J 6 bases; bases outside gene matches: 7. Looked up from germline, CDR1 is LGHNT and CDR2 is FRNRAP. The CDR3 is 16 amino acids. The CDR3 reads CASGLYSGGASDTQYF. Here the CDR3 DNA reads TGTGCTAGTGGTTTGTATAGCGGGGGGGCCAGCGATACGCAGTATTTT.

The rearrangement links TRBV11-2 to TRBJ1-1, with 7 bases that match TRBD1. V shed 4 bases and J 4 bases; nucleotides not matched to a gene: 3. Germline CDR1 SGHAT, CDR2 FQNNGV. This CDR3 spans 13 amino acids. The CDR3 nucleotides read TGTGCCAGCAGCTCGGGACAGCTCACTGAAGCTTTCTTT. Translation gives CASSSGQLTEAFF.

The chain couples TRBV9 to TRBJ1-2; D is uncertain. The V end was cut by 0 bases, the J end by 7 bases, with 19 bases between. Germline V gene sequence: CDR1 SGDLS, CDR2 YYNGEE. CDR3 length: 16 amino acids. The CDR3 nucleotides are TGTGCCAGCAGCGTAGCTAAGGACCCTATTAGTGGTGGCTACACCTTC. It translates to CASSVAKDPISGGYTF.

V is TRBV4-1 and J is TRBJ1-4; D is unresolved. Germline lookup yields CDR1 MGHRA and CDR2 YSYEKL. Trimming removed 3 bases at V and 5 bases at J, with 16 bases between. This CDR3 is built from 16 residues. The CDR3 bases are TGCGCCAGCAGCCACCCCACGACGGATAACAATGAAAAACTGTTTTTT. This encodes CASSHPTTDNNEKLFF.

CDR3 residues: CASGLGAGETQYF. CDR3 nucleotide sequence: TGTGCTAGTGGTTTAGGGGCCGGGGAGACCCAGTACTTC. V and J are TRBV12-5 and TRBJ2-5; D possibly corresponds to TRBD1 (5 bases). Looked up from germline, CDR1 is LGHNT and CDR2 is FRNRAP. The CDR3 contains 13 residues. Trimming stripped 3 bases from V and 5 bases from J, with 10 bases between.

V gene TRBV5-1 combines with J gene TRBJ1-1, with a weak D call TRBD1 (5 bases). Germline V gene lookup returns CDR1 SGHRS and CDR2 YFSETQ. V lost 4 bases to trimming and J lost 3 bases, with 19 bases between them. This CDR3 has 16 amino acids. CDR3 in DNA: TGCGCCAGCAGCCCAGCCGGGGATAGGGGAGACACTGAAGCTTTCTTT. Its protein is CASSPAGDRGDTEAFF.

V is TRBV19 and J is TRBJ1-2; perhaps TRBD1 as D (5 bases). The germline CDR1 and CDR2 sequences are LNHDA and SQIVND (reference sequence). CDR3 length equals 14 residues. Trimming removed 7 bases at V and 3 bases at J, with 15 bases between. The DNA for the CDR3 is TGTGCCAGTACCCACTTCGGGGGGGACTATGGCTACACCTTC. It codes for CASTHFGGDYGYTF.

V is TRBV10-1 and J is TRBJ1-2, with 7 positions matching TRBD1. The CDR3 is made up of 13 amino acids. The junction had 8 bases not matched to a gene; V was cut back by 9 bases and J by 4 bases. Per the germline V gene, CDR1 is WNHNN and CDR2 is SYGVQD (reference sequence). The CDR3 region has the DNA TGCGCCAGTAGTCCGGGACAGCTCTATGGCTACACCTTC. Translating gives CASSPGQLYGYTF.

The DNA for the CDR3 is TGTGCCAGCAGAAGGGGGACGGATTCACCCCTCCACTTT. This encodes CASRRGTDSPLHF. This sequence joins TRBV25-1 and TRBJ1-6; possibly TRBD1 for D (6 bases). Per germline, CDR1 MGHDK and CDR2 SYGVNS. The CDR3 totals 13 residues. The V gene lost 6 bases and the J gene lost 8 bases, with 11 bases spanning the gap.

J is TRBJ1-1 and V is TRBV6-5, with D perhaps TRBD1 (5 bases). Germline V gene data show CDR1 as MNHEY and CDR2 as SVGAGI. The CDR3 totals 13 residues. Trimming pared 6 bases from V and 1 base from J, leaving 9 bases between. The CDR3 bases are TGTGCCAGCAGCAGGGACGGGAACACTGAAGCTTTCTTT. Amino acid sequence: CASSRDGNTEAFF.

This chain links TRBV14 with TRBJ2-3; TRBD1 might be the D (5 bases). Germline V gene sequence: CDR1 SGHDN, CDR2 FVKESK. This CDR3 is built from 15 residues. Between the trimmed V and J ends, which lost 1 base and 10 bases, there was a span of 18 bases. DNA of the CDR3: TGTGCCAGCAGCCAAGGGGGCACCATCCTTGGTGCGCAGTATTTT. Translated: CASSQGGTILGAQYF. The whole variable domain, filled in from reference TRBV14 and TRBJ2-3, reads EAGVTQFPSHSVIEKGQTVTLRCDPISGHDNLYWYRRVMGKEIKFLLHFVKESKQDESGMPNNRFLAERTGGTYSTLKVQPAELEDSGVYFCASSQGGTILGAQYFGPGTRLTVL.

V and J are TRBV9 and TRBJ1-2; 10 positions agree with TRBD1. Germline assignment: CDR1 SGDLS and CDR2 YYNGEE. CDR3 size: 18 residues. V shed 1 base, J shed 4 bases, and the junction held 13 bases outside the gene matches. The CDR3 sequence is CASSVYGTGVPSGYGYTF. The CDR3 coding sequence is TGTGCCAGCAGCGTATACGGGACAGGGGTCCCCTCTGGCTATGGCTACACCTTC. Based on the CDR3 plus reference TRBV9 and TRBJ1-2, the full variable domain is DSGVTQTPKHLITATGQRVTLRCSPRSGDLSVYWYQQSLDQGLQFLIQYYNGEERAKGNILERFSAQQFPDLHSELNLSSLELGDSALYFCASSVYGTGVPSGYGYTFGSGTRLTVV.

The V call is TRBV7-8, the J call TRBJ1-1, with D unresolved. Germline V lookup: CDR1 SGHVS, CDR2 FQNEAQ. The length of the CDR3 is 13 residues. Trimming left V 5 bases short and J 4 bases short, with 11 bases between. This chain's CDR3 is CASSREGGTEAFF. CDR3 nucleotides: TGTGCCAGCAGCAGGGAGGGCGGCACTGAAGCTTTCTTT.

The chain couples TRBV5-6 to TRBJ1-1; no clear D. The CDR3 is made up of 15 amino acids. Per germline, CDR1 SGHDT and CDR2 YYEEEE. The germline V and J ends were trimmed by 2 bases and 2 bases, with 13 bases remaining between them. CDR3 amino acids: CASSLNLGGNTEAFF. In DNA, the CDR3 is TGTGCCAGCAGCTTAAACCTAGGCGGAAACACTGAAGCTTTCTTT.

This clone was seen once. This chain uses TRBV9 with TRBJ2-3; 12 bases align to TRBD2. This CDR3 has 16 residues. V was clipped by 4 bases and J by 2 bases; unmatched bases: 5. CDR1 and CDR2 (germline): SGDLS, YYNGEE. CDR3 sequence reads: CASSPSSGRATDTQYF. The DNA of the CDR3 is TGTGCCAGCAGCCCCTCTAGCGGGAGGGCCACAGATACGCAGTATTTT.

The chain is built from TRBV6-1 and TRBJ1-4; D unresolved. CDR3 length: 15 residues. Germline values: CDR1 MNHNS, CDR2 SASEGT. V was pared by 0 bases and J by 7 bases, with 12 bases between. CDR3 in amino acids: CASSEARAWSEKLFF. The CDR3 nucleotides read TGTGCCAGCAGTGAAGCGAGGGCGTGGAGTGAAAAACTGTTTTTT.

This chain connects TRBV6-5 to TRBJ2-7, with 14 bases lining up with TRBD2. This CDR3 spans 15 amino acids. J was trimmed by 5 bases and V by 6 bases; bases with no gene match: 6. Germline V gives CDR1 MNHEY, CDR2 SVGAGI. CDR3 protein: CASSMTSGRGDEQYF. CDR3 coding DNA: TGTGCCAGCAGCATGACTAGCGGGAGGGGCGACGAGCAGTACTTC.

The rearrangement joins TRBV6-5 to TRBJ2-1; D may be TRBD2 (7 bases). CDR3 size: 16 residues. The germline gives CDR1 MNHEY, CDR2 SVGAGI. Trimming took 1 base from V and 4 from J, leaving 14 bases between them. CDR3 DNA: TGTGCCAGCAGTTACTACGGGGGGCTCCCGTACAATGAGCAGTTCTTC. Translated, it gives CASSYYGGLPYNEQFF.

The rearrangement joins TRBV27 to TRBJ2-1; possibly TRBD2 for D (6 bases). The CDR3 extends over 15 amino acids. The V gene lost 6 bases and the J gene lost 2 bases, with 14 bases spanning the gap. Germline CDR1 MNHEY, CDR2 SMNVEV (reference sequence). The CDR3: CASSPGLPTYNEQFF. The CDR3 nucleotides are TGTGCCAGCAGCCCGGGACTCCCAACCTACAATGAGCAGTTCTTC.

This chain joins TRBV28 and TRBJ2-2, with D uncertain. Germline V gene sequence: CDR1 MDHEN, CDR2 SYDVKM. The CDR3 totals 15 residues. V was trimmed by 3 bases and J by 1 base, leaving 9 bases between them. The CDR3 DNA reads TGTGCCAGCAGTTTCCCGTGGAAGAACACCGGGGAGCTGTTTTTT. Translated: CASSFPWKNTGELFF.

The gene calls are TRBV10-1 and TRBJ1-5; possible D gene TRBD1, 5 bases. The germline CDR1 and CDR2 sequences are WNHNN and SYGVQD (reference sequence). CDR3 length: 18 residues. Trimming cost V 2 bases and J 4 bases, with 21 bases left between them. For the CDR3, the DNA is TGCGCCAGCAGTGAGCCAGGGTCCTGGCAGGGTGAGAATCAGCCCCAGCATTTT. Protein: CASSEPGSWQGENQPQHF.

This clone occurred once. The V and J genes are TRBV18 and TRBJ2-5; perhaps TRBD2 as D (6 bases). V was trimmed by 4 bases and J by 4 bases, leaving 22 bases between them. Germline values: CDR1 KGHSH, CDR2 LQKENI. The CDR3 runs to 17 residues. In nucleotides, the CDR3 is TGTGCCAGCTCACTGATCGGACCTACCGGCGGGATAGAGACCCAGTACTTC. The encoded protein is CASSLIGPTGGIETQYF.

The chain links TRBV7-2 to TRBJ1-5; D remains ambiguous. This CDR3 region has 15 residues. V lost 2 bases, J lost 2 bases, and 10 bases lay in between. Germline V gene data show CDR1 as SGHTA and CDR2 as FQGNSA. CDR3 loop: CASSLFTLGNQPQHF. CDR3 bases: TGTGCCAGCAGCTTATTTACCCTGGGCAATCAGCCCCAGCATTTT. Based on the CDR3 plus reference TRBV7-2 and TRBJ1-5, the full variable domain is GAGVSQSPSNKVTEKGKDVELRCDPISGHTALYWYRQSLGQGLEFLIYFQGNSAPDKSGLPSDRFSAERTGGSVSTLTIQRTQQEDSAVYLCASSLFTLGNQPQHFGDGTRLSIL.

The DNA of the CDR3 is TGTGCCAGCAGTTTGGCACTAGCGGGAGGGGCGCATGAGCAGTTCTTC. It is translated as CASSLALAGGAHEQFF. V is TRBV28 and J is TRBJ2-1; 13 positions match TRBD2. With 3 bases clipped from V and 8 bases from J, the junction kept 7 bases outside the gene matches. The length of the CDR3 is 16 residues. Germline assignment: CDR1 MDHEN and CDR2 SYDVKM.